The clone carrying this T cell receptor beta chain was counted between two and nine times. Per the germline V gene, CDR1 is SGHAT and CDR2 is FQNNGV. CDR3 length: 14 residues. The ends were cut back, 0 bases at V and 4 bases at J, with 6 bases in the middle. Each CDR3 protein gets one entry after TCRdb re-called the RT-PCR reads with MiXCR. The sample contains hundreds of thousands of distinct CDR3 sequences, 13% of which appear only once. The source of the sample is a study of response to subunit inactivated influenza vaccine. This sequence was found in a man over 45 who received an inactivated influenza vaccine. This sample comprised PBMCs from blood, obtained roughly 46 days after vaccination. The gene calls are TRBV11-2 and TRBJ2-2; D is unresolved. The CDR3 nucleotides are TGTGCCAGCAGCTTAGAGAGCTTCACCGGGGAGCTGTTTTTT. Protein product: CASSLESFTGELFF.